The entry that follows covers one TCR beta chain sequence. Its antigen is unidentified. The CDR3 loop spans 13 amino acids. CDR1 MDHEN and CDR2 SYDVKM come from the germline V gene. V gave up 9 bases and J gave up 0 bases, with 11 bases separating them. With 60 Vbeta and 13 Jbeta primers, the PCR was carried out. TCRdb keeps only in-frame clones here, not all; method: immunoSEQ multiplex PCR. Of around 97,000 clones detected, around three quarters appear once; the ten largest clones hold about 9.4%. This entry is derived from a study of cytomegalovirus exposure and HLA in healthy donors. Study-wide findings and caveats: Indistinguishable V segments such as TRBV6-2 and TRBV6-3 were excluded. In a later analysis, TCR beta V- and J-gene trimming was associated with a missense DCLRE1C variant. In an earlier analysis, most TCR beta V segments were productive about 87% or about 30% of the time. Fewer N-insertions (relative to the approximately 670-donor mean) were reportedly seen in an Asian-associated ancestry cluster in a later analysis.

This sequence joins TRBV28 and TRBJ2-5; D gene uncertain. The sample comprised PBMCs. The receptor comes from a young woman in good health and CMV-seropositive. This CDR3 is CASLNSNQETQYF. Written as DNA, the CDR3 is TGTGCCAGTCTGAACAGCAACCAAGAGACCCAGTACTTC.